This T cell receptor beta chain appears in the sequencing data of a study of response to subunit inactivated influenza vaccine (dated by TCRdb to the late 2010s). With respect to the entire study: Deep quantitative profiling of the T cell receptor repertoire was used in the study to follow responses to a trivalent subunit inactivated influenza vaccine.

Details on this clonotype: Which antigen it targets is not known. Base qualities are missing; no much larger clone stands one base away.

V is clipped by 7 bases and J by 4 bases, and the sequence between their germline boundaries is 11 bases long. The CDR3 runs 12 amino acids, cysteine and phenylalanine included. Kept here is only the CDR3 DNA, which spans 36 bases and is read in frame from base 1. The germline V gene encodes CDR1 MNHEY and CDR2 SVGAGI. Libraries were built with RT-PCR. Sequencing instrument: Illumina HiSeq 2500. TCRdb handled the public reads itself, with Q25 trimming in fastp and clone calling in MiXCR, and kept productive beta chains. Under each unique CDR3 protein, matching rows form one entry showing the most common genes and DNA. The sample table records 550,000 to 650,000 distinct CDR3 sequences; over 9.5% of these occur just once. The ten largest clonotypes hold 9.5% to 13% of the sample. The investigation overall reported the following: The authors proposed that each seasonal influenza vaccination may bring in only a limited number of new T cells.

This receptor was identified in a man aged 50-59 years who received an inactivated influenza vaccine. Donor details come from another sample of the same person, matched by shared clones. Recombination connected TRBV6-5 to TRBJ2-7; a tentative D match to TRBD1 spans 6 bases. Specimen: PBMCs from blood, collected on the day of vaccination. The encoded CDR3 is CASKKQGYEQYF. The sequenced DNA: TGTGCCAGCAAAAAACAGGGTTACGAGCAGTACTTC.